Listed here are 29 T cell receptor beta chains from one sample, sequenced in a study of blood T cell repertoires in COVID-19. The repertoire was sequenced with immunoSEQ multiplex PCR; TCRdb's copy has only in-frame clones and lacks some. The sample lists 50,000 to 60,000 clones, around 85% occurring once. Sequencing was performed on peripheral blood. These receptors were obtained from a human donor in a cohort sampled during active COVID-19.

The gene calls are TRBV11-3 and TRBJ2-5; TRBD1 aligns across 8 bases. The trim removed 5 bases at V and 4 bases at J, leaving 12 bases unmatched. The germline V gene has CDR1 SGHNT and CDR2 YENEEA. This CDR3 is 16 amino acids long. In DNA form, the CDR3 reads TGTGCCAGCAGCGCTAGTGGCCGACAGGGGTCAGAGACCCAGTACTTC. Residues: CASSASGRQGSETQYF.

V and J are TRBV5-1 and TRBJ1-1; no clear D. From germline, CDR1 is SGHRS and CDR2 YFSETQ. V was pared by 0 bases and J by 1 base, with 7 bases between. The CDR3 is made up of 14 amino acids. The CDR3 coding sequence is TGCGCCAGCAGCTTGGCCCCAGGGAACACTGAAGCTTTCTTT. Its protein product is CASSLAPGNTEAFF.

This chain connects TRBV18 to TRBJ2-1; the D gene is possibly TRBD1 (5 bases). Germline V gene sequence: CDR1 KGHSH, CDR2 LQKENI. V was pared by 0 bases and J by 9 bases, with 9 bases between. The CDR3 has 13 amino acids. CDR3 sequence (DNA): TGTGCCAGCTCACCACCGGATAGGGGTGAGCAGTTCTTC. As protein: CASSPPDRGEQFF.

The chain joins TRBV4-1 to TRBJ1-6; 7 nucleotides line up with TRBD1. The V and J ends lost 0 bases and 9 bases, in that order; junction bases with no gene match: 11. The CDR3 consists of 17 residues. The germline V gene has CDR1 MGHRA and CDR2 YSYEKL. Here the CDR3 reads CASSQDTGTVTVSPLHF. In DNA form, the CDR3 reads TGCGCCAGCAGCCAAGATACCGGGACAGTGACGGTTTCACCCCTCCACTTT.

V usage is TRBV5-6 and J usage is TRBJ2-1; 8 bases line up with TRBD1. CDR1 and CDR2 from the germline V gene are SGHDT and YYEEEE. The CDR3 covers 18 residues. Trimming at V came to 3 bases and at J to 0 bases, leaving 11 bases not matched to a gene. The CDR3 bases are TGTGCCAGCAGCTCTCAGGGGGCGTCCCCTCGCTCCTACAATGAGCAGTTCTTC. Amino acid sequence: CASSSQGASPRSYNEQFF.

The chain links TRBV6-5 to TRBJ2-3; perhaps TRBD2 as D (6 bases). The V and J ends lost 7 bases and 0 bases respectively, with 14 bases between them. CDR3 length equals 15 residues. Germline CDR1 MNHEY, CDR2 SVGAGI. CDR3 amino acids: CASKFGGDSTDTQYF. The CDR3 coding sequence is TGTGCCAGCAAGTTTGGAGGGGATAGCACAGATACGCAGTATTTT.

V is TRBV28 and J is TRBJ1-2; 8 nucleotides agree with TRBD1. J was trimmed by 4 bases and V by 4 bases; bases with no gene match: 11. Germline-derived CDR1 and CDR2 are MDHEN and SYDVKM. The length of the CDR3 is 16 residues. CDR3 bases: TGTGCCAGCAGTTGGACAGGGAACCTATTACCCTATGGCTACACCTTC. It yields the protein CASSWTGNLLPYGYTF.

This chain uses TRBV30 with TRBJ2-3; maybe TRBD2 (5 bases). This CDR3 contains 13 residues. Trimming removed 3 bases from V and 0 bases from J, with 7 bases in between. Per the germline V gene, CDR1 is GTSNPN and CDR2 is SVGIG (reference sequence). The CDR3 reads CAWSSGSTDTQYF. The CDR3, as DNA: TGTGCCTGGAGCAGCGGAAGCACAGATACGCAGTATTTT.

V is TRBV13 and J is TRBJ2-7, with 7 bases matching TRBD2. The V gene's germline CDR1 is PRHDT and CDR2 FYEKMQ (reference sequence). The CDR3 consists of 14 residues. V trimming: 5 bases; J trimming: 2 bases; junction bases outside the gene matches: 6. CDR3 protein: CASSTGLVPYEQYF. In nucleotides, the CDR3 is TGTGCCAGCAGCACCGGACTAGTACCCTACGAGCAGTACTTC.

The chain carries TRBV5-1 and TRBJ2-3, with TRBD2 matching 13 bases. Germline assignment: CDR1 SGHRS and CDR2 YFSETQ. The trim removed 4 bases at V and 4 bases at J, leaving 3 bases unmatched. CDR3 length: 15 residues. The CDR3 is CASSPGLAGADTQYF. The CDR3 nucleotides read TGCGCCAGCAGCCCAGGACTAGCGGGAGCAGATACGCAGTATTTT.

The rearrangement links TRBV27 to TRBJ2-7; D is perhaps TRBD1 (6 bases). Trimming stripped 6 bases from V and 3 bases from J, with 15 bases between. The CDR3 covers 14 residues. CDR1 is MNHEY, CDR2 SMNVEV, per germline (reference sequence). CDR3 loop: CASSSPPDSYEQYF. The DNA for the CDR3 is TGTGCCAGCAGCTCACCCCCGGACAGCTACGAGCAGTACTTC.

The chain has TRBV9 and TRBJ1-1; weak D call: TRBD1 (5 bases). This CDR3 is 15 amino acids long. The V end was cut by 0 bases, the J end by 4 bases, with 13 bases between. The germline CDR1 and CDR2 sequences are SGDLS and YYNGEE. The chain's CDR3 is CASSVGGQTGTEAFF. The CDR3 DNA reads as TGTGCCAGCAGCGTAGGGGGCCAGACGGGCACTGAAGCTTTCTTT. Full variable domain (outside the CDR3, taken from reference TRBV9 and TRBJ1-1): DSGVTQTPKHLITATGQRVTLRCSPRSGDLSVYWYQQSLDQGLQFLIQYYNGEERAKGNILERFSAQQFPDLHSELNLSSLELGDSALYFCASSVGGQTGTEAFFGQGTRLTVV.

The J gene is TRBJ2-6, the V gene TRBV4-3, with D hard to call. The V end lost 0 bases, the J end lost 0 bases, and 6 bases lay between the germline ends. This CDR3 spans 16 amino acids. Germline V gene sequence: CDR1 LGHNA, CDR2 YSLEER. The CDR3 is CASSQDPVSGANVLTF. In nucleotides, the CDR3 is TGCGCCAGCAGCCAAGATCCGGTCTCTGGGGCCAACGTCCTGACTTTC.

This clone was observed a single time. The chain uses TRBV14 and TRBJ2-5; 7 bases agree with TRBD1. The V and J ends lost 2 bases and 5 bases, in that order; junction bases with no gene match: 11. CDR3 length: 16 amino acids. The V gene's germline CDR1 is SGHDN and CDR2 FVKESK. DNA of the CDR3: TGTGCCAGCAGCCAACTCCCAGGGGGAATGCAGGAGACCCAGTACTTC. Its translation is CASSQLPGGMQETQYF.

The chain uses TRBV10-1 and TRBJ2-2, with TRBD2 matching over 10 bases. The CDR3 loop spans 17 amino acids. V lost 0 bases and J lost 4; bases outside the gene matches: 5. Germline V lookup: CDR1 WNHNN, CDR2 SYGVQD (reference sequence). CDR3 nucleotides: TGCGCCAGCAGTGAGTCCGGGCTAGCGGGAGTCACCGGGGAGCTGTTTTTT. Its translation is CASSESGLAGVTGELFF.

This chain links TRBV25-1 with TRBJ2-1, with 7 bases that match TRBD1. Unmatched junction bases numbered 5, after V lost 6 bases and J lost 0 bases. Germline loops: CDR1 MGHDK, CDR2 SYGVNS. The CDR3 covers 15 residues. The CDR3 spells CASRKGQYSYNEQFF. The CDR3 DNA reads as TGTGCCAGCAGGAAGGGACAGTACTCCTACAATGAGCAGTTCTTC.

The chain is built from TRBV6-2 or TRBV6-3 and TRBJ2-1; D possibly corresponds to TRBD1 (6 bases). The V end lost 0 bases, the J end lost 4 bases, and 13 bases lay between the germline ends. The CDR3 has 16 residues. From germline, CDR1 is MNHEY and CDR2 SVGEGT. CDR3 loop: CASSYSRDIVYNEQFF. CDR3 DNA: TGTGCCAGCAGTTACTCCCGGGACATAGTTTACAATGAGCAGTTCTTC.

J is TRBJ2-2 and V is TRBV5-4, with 14 positions matching TRBD2. The CDR3 contains 18 residues. V dropped 4 bases and J dropped 6; count of bases not matched to a gene: 11. The V gene's germline CDR1 is SGHNT and CDR2 YYREEE (reference sequence). The CDR3 nucleotides read TGTGCCAGCAGCATGAGAGGGACTAGCGGGAGCGGGCCCGGGGAGCTGTTTTTT. Amino acid sequence: CASSMRGTSGSGPGELFF.

The chain links TRBV10-1 to TRBJ1-2; 7 positions agree with TRBD1. J lost 7 bases, V lost 0 bases, and 11 bases had no gene match. This CDR3 region has 16 residues. Per the germline V gene, CDR1 is WNHNN and CDR2 is SYGVQD (reference sequence). CDR3 nucleotides: TGCGCCAGCAGTGAGTCTATCACAGGGGAAAATGTTGGCTACACCTTC. This translates into CASSESITGENVGYTF.

V and J are TRBV10-1 and TRBJ1-2; a possible D gene is TRBD1 (6 bases). V was clipped by 5 bases and J by 2 bases, with 9 bases between them. The CDR3 loop spans 13 amino acids. Germline CDR1 WNHNN, CDR2 SYGVQD (reference sequence). Here the CDR3 DNA reads TGCGCCAGCAGTTCCGGACAGAACTATGGCTACACCTTC. It specifies CASSSGQNYGYTF.

The rearrangement links TRBV14 to TRBJ2-7; TRBD2 agrees at 9 bases. The CDR3 consists of 15 residues. J was trimmed by 0 bases and V by 4 bases; bases with no gene match: 4. Germline CDR1 is SGHDN and CDR2 is FVKESK. Here the CDR3 DNA reads TGTGCCAGCAGCCGTATTAGCGGGAGCTCCTACGAGCAGTACTTC. It yields the protein CASSRISGSSYEQYF.

V and J are TRBV7-8 and TRBJ1-6, with 8 positions matching TRBD1. The CDR3 contains 12 residues. With 8 bases clipped from V and 12 bases from J, the junction kept 6 bases outside the gene matches. In germline, CDR1 is SGHVS, CDR2 FQNEAQ. CDR3 sequence reads: CASGQGAGPLHF. CDR3 nucleotides: TGTGCCAGCGGCCAGGGGGCCGGACCCCTCCACTTT.

The rearrangement uses TRBV28 and TRBJ1-5; a possible D gene is TRBD1 (5 bases). The V gene's germline CDR1 is MDHEN and CDR2 SYDVKM. Trimming took off 7 bases at V and 2 bases at J, with 15 bases between the two ends. The CDR3 runs 15 residues. The CDR3 sequence is CASNWEGRGNQPQHF. The CDR3, as DNA: TGTGCCAGCAATTGGGAGGGGAGGGGCAATCAGCCCCAGCATTTT.

The chain employs TRBV5-4 and TRBJ2-7, with D perhaps matching TRBD2 (6 bases). This CDR3 comprises 16 residues. V was shortened by 4 bases and J by 4 bases, with 21 bases between the two germline ends. Germline V CDR1 and CDR2: SGHNT, YYREEE (reference sequence). The CDR3 reads CASSPPGAEGDYEQYF. In DNA form, the CDR3 reads TGTGCCAGCAGCCCCCCCGGGGCGGAGGGAGATTACGAGCAGTACTTC.

The chain uses TRBV7-3 and TRBJ2-1, with D possibly TRBD1 on 6 matching bases. Trimming took 1 base from V and 4 from J, leaving 8 bases between them. Germline V CDR1 and CDR2: SGHTA, FQGTGA. This CDR3 has 14 amino acids. CDR3 residues: CASSLRGTYNEQFF. In DNA form, the CDR3 reads TGTGCCAGCAGCTTAAGGGGGACATACAATGAGCAGTTCTTC.

V is TRBV19 and J is TRBJ2-7, with TRBD1 matching 7 bases. The CDR3 covers 14 residues. Looked up from germline, CDR1 is LNHDA and CDR2 is SQIVND (reference sequence). With 5 bases clipped from V and 3 bases from J, the junction kept 7 bases outside the gene matches. CDR3: CASSPRGSSYEQYF. Here the CDR3 DNA reads TGTGCCAGTAGTCCCAGGGGGTCCAGCTACGAGCAGTACTTC. The whole variable domain, remainder taken from reference TRBV19 and TRBJ2-7, is DGGITQSPKYLFRKEGQNVTLSCEQNLNHDAMYWYRQDPGQGLRLIYYSQIVNDFQKGDIAEGYSVSREKKESFPLTVTSAQKNPTAFYLCASSPRGSSYEQYFGPGTRLTVT.

This chain connects TRBV7-4 to TRBJ2-7, with D possibly TRBD1 on 7 matching bases. Between the trimmed V and J ends, which lost 5 bases and 7 bases, there was a span of 15 bases. This CDR3 is built from 13 residues. From germline, CDR1 is SGHVT and CDR2 SQSDAQ. The CDR3, as DNA: TGTGCCAGCAGCGTCTCAGGGGGAGGAGAGCAGTACTTC. Encoded protein: CASSVSGGGEQYF. Based on the CDR3 plus reference TRBV7-4 and TRBJ2-7, the full variable domain is GAGVSQSPRYKVAKRGRDVALRCDSISGHVTLYWYRQTLGQGSEVLTYSQSDAQRDKSGRPSGRFSAERPERSVSTLKIQRTEQGDSAVYLCASSVSGGGEQYFGPGTRLTVT.

The J gene is TRBJ2-1, the V gene TRBV15; 9 bases agree with TRBD2. Germline assignment: CDR1 LNHNV and CDR2 YYDKDF (reference sequence). The CDR3 spans 17 residues. Losses at the gene ends were 4 bases for V and 0 bases for J; bases not matched to a gene: 7. CDR3 in DNA: TGTGCCACCAGCACTAGCGGGACACTCCGCTCCTACAATGAGCAGTTCTTC. Translation: CATSTSGTLRSYNEQFF. Combining the CDR3 with reference TRBV15 and TRBJ2-1 gives the whole variable domain DAMVIQNPRYQVTQFGKPVTLSCSQTLNHNVMYWYQQKSSQAPKLLFHYYDKDFNNEADTPDNFQSRRPNTSFCFLDIRSPGLGDTAMYLCATSTSGTLRSYNEQFFGPGTRLTVL.

The rearrangement links TRBV7-6 to TRBJ2-7; 11 bases align to TRBD1. This CDR3 comprises 15 residues. In germline, CDR1 is SGHVS, CDR2 FNYEAQ. After removal of 5 bases from V and 4 bases from J, the junction contained 7 bases not matched to a gene. CDR3 coding DNA: TGTGCCAGCAGCCCCGGACAGGGGGCTTTTTACGAGCAGTACTTC. Translated, it gives CASSPGQGAFYEQYF.